Listed below are T cell receptor beta chains from one sample, sequenced in a study of T-cell reconstitution after alpha-beta-depleted transplantation in children. TCRdb re-derived calls from the PCR reads in MiXCR, one entry per CDR3 protein. The top ten hold over 25% of the sample, which has approximately 1,000,000 distinct CDR3 sequences, under 30% seen once. Sequencing used PBMCs, mostly from graft donor cells, obtained 360 days after TCRalphabeta/CD19-depleted stem cell transplant. Receptor source: a boy younger than two who had a stem cell transplant for SCID, so the T cells may come from the graft donor. Each CDR3 is given with its conserved first and last residue. The order of the fields is J gene, V gene, D gene, clone size, CDR3 DNA, CDR3 protein. A D gene is named only where the DNA matches it firmly. Expanded clones are given a class, and other clones once, few, many or no size at all.

TRBJ2-7 TRBV4-1 TRBD1 - TGCGCCAGCAGCCAAGATAACAGGGGTCCGTACGAGCAGTACTTC CASSQDNRGPYEQYF
TRBJ2-1 TRBV4-2 TRBD2 - TGTGCCAGCAGCCAAGGACTAGCGGGCCGAGACCTGTACAATGAGCAGTTCTTC CASSQGLAGRDLYNEQFF
TRBJ1-3 TRBV10-3 - few TGTGCCACCAGCGCGACGACCTACCTCGGATCCCGCTCTGGAAACACCATATATTTT CATSATTYLGSRSGNTIYF
TRBJ2-5 TRBV25-1 - few TGTGCCAGCAGGCCGTGGGATCCGGTTCAAGAGACCCAGTACTTC CASRPWDPVQETQYF
TRBJ2-3 TRBV15 - once TGTGCCACCAGCAGAGACGAGGAGGAAAACACAGATACGCAGTATTTT CATSRDEEENTDTQYF
TRBJ1-1 TRBV7-9 - - TGTGCCAGCAGCTTAGGAGGGAAAGGAGGGCCTGAAGCTTTCTTT CASSLGGKGGPEAFF
TRBJ2-5 TRBV2 - few TGTGCCAGCAGCCCCCTGGGGACGGTCCAAGAGACCCAGTACTTC CASSPLGTVQETQYF
TRBJ2-5 TRBV20-1 - once TGCTGTGCTAGGGTACCCTATGGGGAAGTAACGCCATGGTTGGGAGAGACCCAGTACTTC CCARVPYGEVTPWLGETQYF
TRBJ2-5 TRBV5-1 - - TGCGCCAGCAGCTTCGGACGGAAAGAGACCCAGTACTTC CASSFGRKETQYF
TRBJ2-1 TRBV11-2 - - TGTGCCAGCAGCACGAGGGGACCCCTTACCTACAATGAGCAGTTCTTC CASSTRGPLTYNEQFF
TRBJ1-3 TRBV18 - - TGTGCCAGCTCTTCCCTCAGCCGCCTCTCTGGAAACACCATATATTTT CASSSLSRLSGNTIYF
TRBJ2-2 TRBV5-1 - few TGCGCCAGCAGCGCCCGTGGGGGCCCCCCCAGCACCGGGGAGCTGTTTTTT CASSARGGPPSTGELFF
TRBJ1-3 TRBV7-8 - few TGTGCCAGCAGCCCTACAGGAATTGGGAACACCATATATTTT CASSPTGIGNTIYF
TRBJ2-1 TRBV7-3 TRBD2 - TGTGCCAGCAGCTTAAAACCGGGACTAGCCGTCAATGAGCAGTTCTTC CASSLKPGLAVNEQFF
TRBJ2-2 TRBV29-1 TRBD1 - TGCAGCGTTGCGAGACAGGGGCGCACCGGGGAGCTGTTTTTT CSVARQGRTGELFF
TRBJ2-7 TRBV7-9 - - TGTGCCAGCAGCTCCAGGGGCGCCTCCTACGAGCAGTACTTC CASSSRGASYEQYF
TRBJ2-3 TRBV7-8 TRBD2 - TGTGCCAGCAGCTTAGTACGGGGGAGGGAAACAGATACGCAGAATTTT CASSLVRGRETDTQNF
TRBJ2-3 TRBV12-5 - - TGTGCTAGTGGACTGACAGCCGCAAGCACAGATACGCAGTATTTT CASGLTAASTDTQYF
TRBJ2-1 TRBV7-3 TRBD1 few TGTGCCAGCAGCCTGGGACAGAGTACCTACAATGAGCAGTTCTTC CASSLGQSTYNEQFF
TRBJ2-1 TRBV9 - few TGTGCCAGCAGCGTAGTTCCGAGGGATGAGCAGTTCTTC CASSVVPRDEQFF
TRBJ1-1 TRBV25-1 - - TGTGCCAGCAGGCCGGTGGGGGGGCCCCTCATACTCCGGAACACTGAAGCTTTCTTT CASRPVGGPLILRNTEAFF
TRBJ1-2 TRBV28 TRBD1 few TGTGCCAGCAGCACTACACAGGGGGCAAACTATGGCTACACCTTC CASSTTQGANYGYTF
TRBJ1-1 TRBV20-1 - - TGCAGTGCTAGCCGGGGGGCGATGGGGACTGAAGCTTTCTTT CSASRGAMGTEAFF
TRBJ2-1 TRBV20-1 - - TGCAGTGCCCGCAGGGGGAGGGACTCCTACAATGAGCAGTTCTTC CSARRGRDSYNEQFF
TRBJ2-1 TRBV20-1 - - TGCAGTGCTAGAGATCGGGGGACTTTCAATGAGCAGTTCTTC CSARDRGTFNEQFF
TRBJ2-7 TRBV4-3 TRBD1 - TGCGCCAGCAGCCAAGTAAGGGGGACAGGGAGGACCTACGAGCAGTACTTC CASSQVRGTGRTYEQYF
TRBJ2-1 TRBV5-1 TRBD2 few TGCGCCAGCAGAGGTAGCGGGGGGGCCGGTTACAATGAGCAGTTCTTC CASRGSGGAGYNEQFF
TRBJ2-5 TRBV7-2 - many TGTGCCAGCAGCTTTAGTATCCAAGAGACCCAGTACTTC CASSFSIQETQYF
TRBJ2-5 TRBV29-1 - - TGCAGCGTTGAAAGAGGTTTCCAAGAGACCCAGTACTTC CSVERGFQETQYF
TRBJ2-5 TRBV7-6 TRBD2 - TGTGCCAGCAGCTTAATGGCTAGCGGGGGCCCATTCCAAGAGACCCAGTACTTC CASSLMASGGPFQETQYF
TRBJ2-5 TRBV20-1 TRBD2 - TGCAGTGCTGAAGGGACTAGCGGGGGGCCACAAGAGACCCAGTACTTC CSAEGTSGGPQETQYF
TRBJ2-3 TRBV24-1 TRBD1 - TGTGCCACCAGTGATCGGACAGGGATCAGCACAGATACGCAGTATTTT CATSDRTGISTDTQYF
TRBJ1-5 TRBV20-1 - - TGCAGTGCTAGAGTGTTGGGTCCGAATCAGCCCCAGCATTTT CSARVLGPNQPQHF
TRBJ2-7 TRBV6-2/TRBV6-3 - - TGTGCCAGCAGTTACTCGACTTCGCAGGGGCGCTTAGCGCACGAGCAGTACTTC CASSYSTSQGRLAHEQYF
TRBJ1-1 TRBV18 - - TGTGCCAGCTCACCAAGAATGAACAGGGCCGGTGAAGCTTTCTTT CASSPRMNRAGEAFF
TRBJ2-7 TRBV5-6 TRBD2 few TGTGCCAGCAGCACTCCCGGGACTAGCTGGGGGGAGCAGTACTTC CASSTPGTSWGEQYF
TRBJ2-7 TRBV12-3/TRBV12-4 - once TGTGCCAGCAGTCAAGCCACCGGGACTCTGGGCTCCTACGAGCAGTACTTC CASSQATGTLGSYEQYF
TRBJ2-1 TRBV10-3 TRBD2 - TGTGCCATCAGTGGATTGGGGCTAGCGGGGTCCTACAATGAGCAGTTCTTC CAISGLGLAGSYNEQFF
TRBJ1-4 TRBV7-2 - - TGTGCCAGCAGCTTATTTCACGCAACTAATGAAAAACTGTTTTTT CASSLFHATNEKLFF
TRBJ2-4 TRBV11-2 TRBD2 few TGTGCCAGCAGCGCGGAGGGGACTAGCGGGGGCCCCTCCAAAAACATTCAGTACTTC CASSAEGTSGGPSKNIQYF
TRBJ2-1 TRBV3-1 - - TGTGCCAGCAGCAGAAACTTCTTAACCTACAATGAGCAGTTCTTC CASSRNFLTYNEQFF
TRBJ1-1 TRBV29-1 - few TGCAGCGCCACGACAGGGAACACTGAAGCTTTCTTT CSATTGNTEAFF
TRBJ2-7 TRBV5-1 - - TGCGCCAGCAGCTTGGTTGATGGGGGAAACTACGAGCAGTACTTC CASSLVDGGNYEQYF
TRBJ2-1 TRBV9 - many TGTGCCAGCAGCAGATGGAATAGCGGAGACAATGAGCAGTTCTTC CASSRWNSGDNEQFF
TRBJ2-7 TRBV18 - few TGTGCCAGCTCACTTAGGGGTTGGGACGAGCAGTACTTC CASSLRGWDEQYF
TRBJ1-1 TRBV20-1 - - TGCAGTGCCCCGGACCCCGTAGGGAACACTGAAGCTTTCTTT CSAPDPVGNTEAFF
TRBJ2-7 TRBV5-1 - - TGCGCCAGCAGCTTGGTTCGCGGGGCACCCTACGAGCAGTACTTC CASSLVRGAPYEQYF
TRBJ1-5 TRBV6-1 TRBD1 few TGTGCCAGCAGTCGACAGGGCCCCAATCAGCCCCAGCATTTT CASSRQGPNQPQHF
TRBJ2-3 TRBV7-8 TRBD2 once TGTGCCAGCAGCTGCGACGGACTAGCGTCAGATACGCAGTATTTT CASSCDGLASDTQYF
TRBJ1-5 TRBV20-1 TRBD1 - TGCAGTGCTAGAGTGGGGACAGCAAGCAATCAGCCCCAGCATTTT CSARVGTASNQPQHF
TRBJ2-1 TRBV5-5 - - TGTGCCAGCAAGTATCTGGGTGAATCGGGGCAGTTCTTC CASKYLGESGQFF
TRBJ2-1 TRBV5-1 TRBD2 - TGCGCCAGCAGCTCGACCCGAGGGCGGGGGGGCCTAAACCATGAGCAGTTCTTC CASSSTRGRGGLNHEQFF
TRBJ2-2 TRBV12-3/TRBV12-4 - few TGTGCCAGCAGTTATCTCCCTACCGGGGAGCTGTTTTTT CASSYLPTGELFF
TRBJ2-7 TRBV5-1 TRBD1 - TGCGCCAGCAGCTCGCGGACAGGGGTCGAGCAGTACTTC CASSSRTGVEQYF
TRBJ1-5 TRBV7-6 - once TGTGCCAGCAGCTTACCGAGTGTCTATAGCAATCAGCCCCAGCATTTT CASSLPSVYSNQPQHF
TRBJ2-2 TRBV12-3/TRBV12-4 - - TGTGCCAGCAGTTTAATGTGTGTCATTAACACCGGGGAGCTGTTTTTT CASSLMCVINTGELFF
TRBJ2-1 TRBV3-1 - - TGTGCCAGCAGCCAAATGGGGGGGGGCGGGATTGAGCAGTTCTTC CASSQMGGGGIEQFF
TRBJ2-2 TRBV7-7 - few TGTGCCAGCAGCCGACTCCTGAACACCGGGGAGCTGTTTTTT CASSRLLNTGELFF
TRBJ1-1 TRBV10-3 TRBD1 - TGTGCCGCGCAGGGGGCAAGAACTGAAGCTTTCTTT CAAQGARTEAFF